This is a list of T cell receptor beta chains from one sample in a study of post-analysis software for immune sequencing data. TCRdb redid the calling of the PCR reads with MiXCR, one entry per CDR3 protein. The table records hundreds of thousands of distinct CDR3 sequences, approximately 60% of them present only once. What was sequenced was blood. The receptors here all came from a girl aged 2 to 9 with multiple sclerosis. Both conserved end residues are trimmed from each CDR3. Fields, in order: V gene, J gene, clone size, CDR3 protein. Size is stated for part of the rows, as once, few or many counts, or as a class when the clone is expanded.

>TRBV29-1|TRBJ2-3|NA
SVDSSGGKHFTDTQY
>TRBV7-2|TRBJ1-1|NA
ASSFPYQGDTEAF
>TRBV10-3|TRBJ2-7|NA
AIAADNNDEQY
>TRBV20-1|TRBJ2-7|NA
SARTLAGAYEQY
>TRBV5-1|TRBJ2-1|NA
ASSLKRRDRSYNEQF
>TRBV25-1|TRBJ2-3|NA
ASSEWVLGEDTQY
>TRBV12-3/TRBV12-4|TRBJ1-1|once
ASSGTDKAF
>TRBV30|TRBJ2-1|few
AWSAAERNEQF
>TRBV27|TRBJ1-1|NA
ASTTNRGRGVNTEAF
>TRBV29-1|TRBJ2-5|NA
SGGAAPETQY
>TRBV5-1|TRBJ2-1|NA
ASSPRTSGSLSYNEQF
>TRBV20-1|TRBJ1-1|NA
SAREEVDTEAF
>TRBV14|TRBJ1-2|NA
ASSQKSSGGYT
>TRBV7-9|TRBJ2-2|NA
ASTSLATGELF
>TRBV6-5|TRBJ2-1|NA
ASSYGGKLNEQF
>TRBV29-1|TRBJ2-1|NA
SVDAVHNEQF
>TRBV15|TRBJ2-4|NA
ATSRENKNIQY
>TRBV5-5|TRBJ1-1|NA
ASSLPGITEAF
>TRBV9|TRBJ1-2|NA
ASSVGRGDGYT
>TRBV7-6|TRBJ2-5|NA
VSSSTSGGPETQY
>TRBV3-1|TRBJ1-1|once
ASSPTAMEGTEAF
>TRBV5-1|TRBJ2-5|NA
ASSFRTGETQY
>TRBV20-1|TRBJ1-1|NA
SAEETIKSTEAF
>TRBV5-5|TRBJ2-3|few
ASSSPARGGTDTQY
>TRBV12-3/TRBV12-4|TRBJ1-3|NA
ASNKRGAPSGNTIY
>TRBV25-1|TRBJ1-2|NA
ASSDMGVGYGYT
>TRBV20-1|TRBJ2-3|NA
SARLAGVIVTDTQY
>TRBV7-2|TRBJ2-4|NA
ASSNNTLAKNIQY
>TRBV21-1|TRBJ1-2|NA
ASRSLDRDGYT
>TRBV3-1|TRBJ2-3|NA
ASSQALQRNTQY
>TRBV28|TRBJ2-3|NA
ASSPPSWTDTQY
>TRBV20-1|TRBJ1-2|NA
SASGADRPYGYT
>TRBV29-1|TRBJ1-2|NA
SVEVGRTGIGYT
>TRBV20-1|TRBJ2-7|few
SASGNSYEQY
>TRBV4-3|TRBJ2-1|NA
ASSPRLADYNGQF
>TRBV29-1|TRBJ2-3|NA
SVSGTSFSSQGDTQY
>TRBV6-5|TRBJ2-5|few
ASSYSRLAAQTQY
>TRBV4-3|TRBJ2-4|few
ASSQDWGEGNIQY
>TRBV6-2/TRBV6-3|TRBJ2-1|NA
ASRGLPLNEQF
>TRBV10-3|TRBJ2-7|NA
ATQGFGEGYEQY
>TRBV27|TRBJ2-7|NA
ASSLSLYSSYEQY
>TRBV4-2|TRBJ2-7|NA
ASSQDWGISSYEQY
>TRBV5-1|TRBJ2-3|NA
TSSRAGASTDTQY
>TRBV2|TRBJ2-1|NA
ASSGTVSYNEQF
>TRBV9|TRBJ2-3|NA
ASSPGGRGADTQY
>TRBV20-1|TRBJ2-1|NA
SAPHPRGNNEQF
>TRBV20-1|TRBJ1-1|once
SARRDGDTEAF
>TRBV9|TRBJ2-1|few
ASSGQGARNEQF
>TRBV11-2|TRBJ2-7|once
ASSLNSGLAGASPVTQY
>TRBV6-2/TRBV6-3|TRBJ1-2|few
ASSSRDGYT
>TRBV20-1|TRBJ2-1|NA
SAGPQGSSYNEQF
>TRBV18|TRBJ2-5|NA
ASSPRDREEAQY
>TRBV11-2|TRBJ2-1|few
ASSLEIASEQF
>TRBV29-1|TRBJ2-7|NA
SVPVFIGQTYEQY
>TRBV18|TRBJ2-7|NA
ASSPFRGNRNEQY
>TRBV7-9|TRBJ2-5|NA
ASSPRPGTGEQY
>TRBV12-3/TRBV12-4|TRBJ2-1|NA
ASSLVPFSGPPGNEQF
>TRBV20-1|TRBJ2-1|NA
SALSPDSYNEQF
>TRBV28|TRBJ1-2|once
ASSLVGLGWGYT
>TRBV10-3|TRBJ2-2|NA
AISSLKEELGELF